One TCR beta chain is described in this entry. What it binds is unknown. This CDR3 region has 15 residues. The data are from a study of T cells expressing NK-cell markers. The wider study: The authors sequenced eight donors, of whom seven were HCMV-seropositive and one was seronegative.

TCRdb reprocessed the 5' RACE reads and reports one entry per CDR3 protein, with no DNA. The ten top clones account for approximately 3.6%, within a sample of around 550,000 distinct CDR3 sequences. Whole-study results and caveats: The study found dominant NKG2C+ clonotypes at about 1.0-8% of CD8+ T cells in six donors. The same clonotypes also predominated in the CD3+CD56-NKG2C+ fraction of several donors.

The gene calls are TRBV12-3 or TRBV12-4 and TRBJ2-4; the D call of TRBD2 rests on TCRdb alone, since no DNA is present to check it. The source of this sequence is a young man in good health. The sample taken for sequencing was blood T cells: a sorted CD56 or NKG2C T cell subset, CD4+ or CD8+ T cells, or bulk PBMC T cells (not recorded which). The CDR3 region is CASSLVGQGRNIQYF.